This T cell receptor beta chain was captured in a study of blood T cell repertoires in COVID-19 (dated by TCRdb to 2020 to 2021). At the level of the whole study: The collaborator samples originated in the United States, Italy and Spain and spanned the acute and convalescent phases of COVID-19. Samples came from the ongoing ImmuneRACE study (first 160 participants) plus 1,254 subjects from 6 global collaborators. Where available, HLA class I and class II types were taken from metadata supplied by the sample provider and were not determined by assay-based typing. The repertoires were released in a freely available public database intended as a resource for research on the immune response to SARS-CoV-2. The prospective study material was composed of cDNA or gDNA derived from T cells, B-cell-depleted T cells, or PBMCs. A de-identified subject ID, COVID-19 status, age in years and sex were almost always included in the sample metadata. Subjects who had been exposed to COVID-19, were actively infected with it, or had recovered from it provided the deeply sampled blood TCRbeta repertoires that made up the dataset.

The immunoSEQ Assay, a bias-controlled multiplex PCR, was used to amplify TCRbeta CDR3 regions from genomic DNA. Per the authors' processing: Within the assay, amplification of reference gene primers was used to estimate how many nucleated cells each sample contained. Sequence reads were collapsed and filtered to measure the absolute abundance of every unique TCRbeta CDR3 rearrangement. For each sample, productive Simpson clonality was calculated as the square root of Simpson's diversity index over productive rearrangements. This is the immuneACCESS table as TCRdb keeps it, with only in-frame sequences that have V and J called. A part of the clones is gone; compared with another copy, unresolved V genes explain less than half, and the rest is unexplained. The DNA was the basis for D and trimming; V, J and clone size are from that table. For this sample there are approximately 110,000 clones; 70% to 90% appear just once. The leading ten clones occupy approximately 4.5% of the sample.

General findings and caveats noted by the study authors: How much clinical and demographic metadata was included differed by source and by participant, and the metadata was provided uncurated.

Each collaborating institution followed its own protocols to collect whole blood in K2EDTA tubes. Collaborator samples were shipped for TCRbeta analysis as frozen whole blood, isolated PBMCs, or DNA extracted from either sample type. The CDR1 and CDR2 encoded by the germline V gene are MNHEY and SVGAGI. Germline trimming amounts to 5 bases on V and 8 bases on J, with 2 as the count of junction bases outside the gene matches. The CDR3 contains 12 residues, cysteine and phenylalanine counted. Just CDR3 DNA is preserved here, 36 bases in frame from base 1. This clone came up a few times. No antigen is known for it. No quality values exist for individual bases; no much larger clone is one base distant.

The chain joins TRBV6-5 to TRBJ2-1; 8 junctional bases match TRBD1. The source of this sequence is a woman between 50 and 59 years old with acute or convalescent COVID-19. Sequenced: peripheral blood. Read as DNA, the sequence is TGTGCCAGCAGTCAGACAGGGGATGAGCAGTTCTTC. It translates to CASSQTGDEQFF.